Included here is one TCR beta chain sequence, with context. This CDR3 is also generated by other DNA sequences in the sample. These data come from a study of technical replicates of blood from a handful of donors. Some clones are missing from TCRdb's copy, which holds only in-frame ones; the method was immunoSEQ multiplex PCR. The sample holds about 70,000 clones, 80% to 95% seen once. The germline gives CDR1 DFQATT, CDR2 SNEGSKA (reference sequence). This CDR3 is 11 amino acids long. Trimming shortened V by 6 bases and J by 1 base, and 6 bases separated the two germline ends. The sample consisted of T cells isolated from PBMCs. V usage is TRBV20-1 and J usage is TRBJ2-5; possibly TRBD1 for D (5 bases). The receptor was isolated from a human donor in good health. For the CDR3, the DNA is TGCAGTGCGACAGTCCAAGAGACCCAGTACTTC. Translated: CSATVQETQYF.